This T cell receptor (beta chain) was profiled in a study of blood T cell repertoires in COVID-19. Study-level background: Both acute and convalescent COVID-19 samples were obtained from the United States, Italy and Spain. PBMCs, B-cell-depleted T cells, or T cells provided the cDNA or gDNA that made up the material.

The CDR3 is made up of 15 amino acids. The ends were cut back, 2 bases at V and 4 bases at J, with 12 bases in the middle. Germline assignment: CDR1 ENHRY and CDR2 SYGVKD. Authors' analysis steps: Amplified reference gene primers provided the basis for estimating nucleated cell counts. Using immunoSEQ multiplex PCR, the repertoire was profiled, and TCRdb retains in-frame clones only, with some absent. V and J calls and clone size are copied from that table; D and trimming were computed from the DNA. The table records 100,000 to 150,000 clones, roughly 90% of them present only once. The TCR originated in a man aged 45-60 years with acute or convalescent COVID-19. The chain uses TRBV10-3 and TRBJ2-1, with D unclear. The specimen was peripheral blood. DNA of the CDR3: TGTGCCATCAGTGAGCTGGAGTCGGATTACAATGAGCAGTTCTTC. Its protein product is CAISELESDYNEQFF.